The 3 T cell receptor beta chains below come from one sample, sequenced in a study of T cell responses to AZD1222 COVID-19 vaccine. Assay: immunoSEQ multiplex PCR; the TCRdb copy retains only in-frame clones and omits some. The data show about 120,000 clones, around 91% seen once. This sample comprised peripheral blood, obtained on day 0 of AZD1222 vaccination. The receptors here all came from an adult in good health.

The V and J genes are TRBV7-6 and TRBJ1-1; D not resolved. V shed 1 base and J shed 1 base, with 4 bases lying between them. The CDR3 sequence is 13 residues long. The germline CDR1 and CDR2 sequences are SGHVS and FNYEAQ. The DNA for the CDR3 is TGTGCCAGCAGCTTAGACCCGAACACTGAAGCTTTCTTT. Protein sequence: CASSLDPNTEAFF. The full variable domain, rest sourced from reference TRBV7-6 and TRBJ1-1, is GAGVSQSPRYKVTKRGQDVALRCDPISGHVSLYWYRQALGQGPEFLTYFNYEAQQDKSGLPNDRFSAERPEGSISTLTIQRTEQRDSAMYRCASSLDPNTEAFFGQGTRLTVV.

The rearrangement uses TRBV6-6 and TRBJ2-4; unclear D gene. Germline-derived CDR1 and CDR2 are MNHNY and SVGAGI (reference sequence). This CDR3 spans 21 amino acids. Trimming cost V 5 bases and J 0 bases, with 29 bases left between them. The chain's CDR3 is CASSPIPRGRLRDLAKNIQYF. CDR3 coding DNA: TGTGCCAGCAGTCCCATCCCCCGTGGCAGGCTTCGAGACCTAGCCAAAAACATTCAGTACTTC.

The V and J genes are TRBV10-1 and TRBJ1-3, with D uncertain. Germline V gene lookup returns CDR1 WNHNN and CDR2 SYGVQD (reference sequence). V lost 6 bases and J lost 2, with 8 bases in between. The CDR3 has 13 residues. CDR3 bases: TGCGCCAGCAGCCTGGGTCCTGGAAACACCATATATTTT. This translates into CASSLGPGNTIYF.